This T cell receptor beta chain was recovered during a study of vaccination and CD4 T cells after COVID-19. Study summary: Once vaccinated, a few convalescent patients provided samples at day 14 and again at days 161 to 241 post-vaccination.

This clonotype was detected only a few times. The time point denotes: late sampling 161 to 241 days after vaccination in three convalescent patients. This CDR3 contains 15 residues. V lost 6 bases, J lost 8 bases, and 8 bases stayed unmatched. Germline V gene sequence: CDR1 DFQATT, CDR2 SNEGSKA (reference sequence). TCRdb used MiXCR to reprocess the PCR reads, holding one entry per CDR3 protein. The sample lists some 40,000 distinct CDR3 sequences; 35% to 45% were seen once. Sequencing used CD4+ T cells from blood, obtained about 7 months after SARS-CoV-2 vaccination. This chain links TRBV20-1 with TRBJ2-2; 14 nucleotides agree with TRBD2. This TCR derives from a human donor who had recovered from COVID-19. CDR3 amino acids: CSARGTSGSRGELFF. The CDR3 bases are TGCAGTGCCCGGGGGACTAGCGGGAGTAGGGGGGAGCTGTTTTTT.